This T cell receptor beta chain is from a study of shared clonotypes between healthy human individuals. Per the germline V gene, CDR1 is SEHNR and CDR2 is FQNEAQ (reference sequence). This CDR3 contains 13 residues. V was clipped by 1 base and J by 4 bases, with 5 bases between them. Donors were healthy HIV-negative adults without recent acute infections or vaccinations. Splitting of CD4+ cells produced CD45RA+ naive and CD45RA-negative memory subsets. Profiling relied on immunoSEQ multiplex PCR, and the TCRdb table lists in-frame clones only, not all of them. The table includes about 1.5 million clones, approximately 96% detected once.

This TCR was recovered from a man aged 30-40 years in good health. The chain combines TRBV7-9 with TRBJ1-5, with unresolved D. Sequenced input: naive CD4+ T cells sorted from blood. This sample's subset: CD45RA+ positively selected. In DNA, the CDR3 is TGTGCCAGCAGCTTAGTAGGGAATCAGCCCCAGCATTTT. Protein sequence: CASSLVGNQPQHF.